This TCR beta chain was profiled in a study of blood T cell repertoires in COVID-19. Study as a whole: Donors in the United States, Italy and Spain gave samples during acute or convalescent COVID-19. T cells, B-cell-depleted T cells, or PBMCs supplied cDNA or gDNA.

Original handling: Estimation of nucleated cell counts was performed using reference gene primer amplification. Sequenced by immunoSEQ multiplex PCR; TCRdb stores in-frame clones only, minus some. The V and J calls and clone size are taken from that table; D and trimming were inferred from the DNA. The top ten hold about 2.1% of the sample, which has some 260,000 clones, roughly 90% seen once. The germline V gene has CDR1 ENHRY and CDR2 SYGVKD. V lost 0 bases, J lost 4 bases, and 7 bases stayed unmatched. The CDR3 spans 16 residues. The chain combines TRBV10-3 with TRBJ2-7, with 9 bases lining up with TRBD2. The TCR originated in a woman between 40 and 50 years old who had recovered from COVID-19. Sample: peripheral blood. In DNA form, the CDR3 reads TGTGCCATCAGTGAGTCGCTAGCGGGAAAAGTATACGAGCAGTACTTC. This gives the protein CAISESLAGKVYEQYF.